These 5 T cell receptor beta chains originate from one sample sequenced in a study of blood T cells in healthy people across ages (dated by TCRdb to between 2014 and 2016). Libraries were built with 5' RACE. A second PCR of roughly 7 to 12 cycles was run with a J-beta primer mix and a sample-barcoded 5' primer. TCRdb reran the public reads through fastp at Q25 and MiXCR, keeping productive beta chains. Each CDR3 protein appears once, grouped with its most common genes and DNA. This sample has around 1,800,000 distinct CDR3 sequences in its table, and 39% of those were observed once. Approximately 22% of the sample is in the top ten clones. Sequenced input: blood. The receptors originated from a human donor in good health.

This chain uses TRBV4-1 with TRBJ1-1; D not certain. Germline values: CDR1 MGHRA, CDR2 YSYEKL. The CDR3 extends over 13 amino acids. Trimming cost V 2 bases and J 6 bases, with 10 bases left between them. The CDR3 DNA is TGCGCCAGCAGCCAATCCGGAACTGCTGAAGCTTTCTTT. Its protein is CASSQSGTAEAFF.

The rearrangement joins TRBV29-1 to TRBJ1-2; 11 bases align to TRBD1. CDR1 is SQVTM and CDR2 is ANQGSEA in the germline V gene. CDR3 size: 14 residues. The ends lost 2 bases at V and 7 bases at J; junction bases unmatched: 6. The CDR3 DNA reads as TGCAGCGTTGAAACCGGACAGGGGGCTTTTGGCTACACCTTC. Residues: CSVETGQGAFGYTF.

The gene calls are TRBV4-3 and TRBJ2-4, with D possibly TRBD1 on 6 matching bases. The J call may be in error: the DNA end matches TRBJ2-7 better. The CDR3 is 15 amino acids. The V gene's germline CDR1 is LGHNA and CDR2 YSLEER. The CDR3: CASSQGQELLYEQYF. Written as DNA, the CDR3 is TGCGCCAGCAGCCAAGGACAGGAACTCCTCTACGAGCAGTACTTC.

This clonotype was picked up a small number of times. The CDR3 spells CASSVATQGAYGYTF. The CDR3 DNA sequence: TGTGCCAGCAGCGTAGCTACCCAGGGGGCGTATGGCTACACCTTC. The rearrangement links TRBV9 to TRBJ1-2; 8 bases line up with TRBD1. Trimming took 0 bases from V and 5 from J; bases not matched to a gene: 6. This CDR3 spans 15 amino acids. The germline CDR1 and CDR2 sequences are SGDLS and YYNGEE.

The chain is built from TRBV10-3 and TRBJ1-1; 8 nucleotides line up with TRBD1. This CDR3 comprises 17 residues. V shed 4 bases, J shed 1 base, and the junction held 11 bases outside the gene matches. Germline V lookup: CDR1 ENHRY, CDR2 SYGVKD. CDR3 amino acids: CAISGGAGGAGNTEAFF. The CDR3 coding sequence is TGTGCCATCAGTGGGGGCGCAGGGGGCGCCGGGAACACTGAAGCTTTCTTT.